This TCR beta chain was identified during a study of cytomegalovirus exposure and HLA in healthy donors. Whole-study results and caveats: Sequences of the TCR beta chain were said to predict the HLA-A and HLA-B alleles of most subjects accurately. Immune exposure information comprised only CMV serostatus.

The PCR had 60 Vbeta and 13 Jbeta primers. Clones were read by immunoSEQ multiplex PCR, and TCRdb kept only the in-frame ones, dropping some. The sample has approximately 92,000 clones, over 75% seen once. With regard to this clone: As yet, its antigen is unknown.

The source is a girl aged 2-15 years in good health and CMV-seropositive. The sample consisted of PBMCs.

In DNA, the CDR3 is TGTGCCAGTAGCGGGACAGACGTCAGCGATGAGCAGTTCTTC. As protein: CASSGTDVSDEQFF. The chain uses TRBV28 and TRBJ2-1, with a possible D match to TRBD2 (8 bases). Trimming pared 9 bases from V and 8 bases from J, leaving 20 bases between. The germline CDR1 and CDR2 sequences are MDHEN and SYDVKM. The CDR3 loop spans 14 amino acids. The full variable domain, completed using reference TRBV28 and TRBJ2-1, is DVKVTQSSRYLVKRTGEKVFLECVQDMDHENMFWYRQDPGLGLRLIYFSYDVKMKEKGDIPEGYSVSREKKERFSLILESASTNQTSMYLCASSGTDVSDEQFFGPGTRLTVL.